This is a list of T cell receptor beta chains from one sample in a study of blood T cell repertoires in COVID-19. Using immunoSEQ multiplex PCR, the repertoire was profiled, and TCRdb retains in-frame clones only, with some absent. This table has 330,000 or so clones, over 75% appearing once. Material: PBMCs or T cells enriched from blood (not recorded which). Source of these receptors: a man between 25 and 39 years old who had recovered from COVID-19. Both conserved end residues are part of each CDR3. D genes are given only for firm matches. Part of the rows lack a size; the others show once, few, many or a class for expanded clones.

abundance	j_gene	d_gene	v_gene	CDR3nt	CDR3aa
-	TRBJ1-1	-	TRBV19	TGTGCCAGTAGTATTCAGGGGAACACTGAAGCTTTCTTT	CASSIQGNTEAFF
medium-sized	TRBJ1-2	TRBD1	TRBV5-1	TGCGCCAGCAGTTACGGGACAGGGCTATCTGGCTACACCTTC	CASSYGTGLSGYTF
-	TRBJ2-7	TRBD1	TRBV28	TGTGCCAGCAGCGACAGGGGCCGGACCGAGCAGTACTTC	CASSDRGRTEQYF
-	TRBJ2-7	TRBD1	TRBV5-1	TGCGCCAGCAGCTCAGTCTACAGGGGGCGAAATTACGAGCAGTACTTC	CASSSVYRGRNYEQYF
-	TRBJ2-7	-	TRBV12-3/TRBV12-4	TGTGCCAGCAGTCGTACTACTACCTACGAGCAGTACTTC	CASSRTTTYEQYF
once	TRBJ2-7	TRBD1	TRBV6-5	TGTGCCAGCAGGCCCAGGGGGTTGTCCTACGAGCAGTACTTC	CASRPRGLSYEQYF
-	TRBJ1-4	TRBD1	TRBV2	TGTGCCAGCAGTTGGACAGGGGTAGAGGAAAAACTGTTTTTT	CASSWTGVEEKLFF
-	TRBJ2-7	-	TRBV7-9	TGTGCCAGCAGCTCACCTACAGGGAAACTCTACGAGCAGTACTTC	CASSSPTGKLYEQYF
-	TRBJ2-7	TRBD2	TRBV30	TGTGCCTGGAGTGACACTAGCGGCTTCTACGAGCAGTACTTC	CAWSDTSGFYEQYF
-	TRBJ2-5	-	TRBV28	TGTGCCAGCAGCGTAGGTGGGCTCCAAGAGACCCAGTACTTC	CASSVGGLQETQYF
-	TRBJ1-1	-	TRBV10-3	TGTGCCATCAGCCCCTTAGGGAGGATGAACACTGAAGCTTTCTTT	CAISPLGRMNTEAFF
-	TRBJ2-1	-	TRBV29-1	TGCAGCGTTACGAGCCACCGGTATGAGCAGTTCTTC	CSVTSHRYEQFF
-	TRBJ1-6	-	TRBV15	TGTGCCACCAGCAGAGACTATTTCTCCCTCCACTTT	CATSRDYFSLHF